This T cell receptor (beta chain) is from a study of T cell repertoires in cytomegalovirus infection. Study-level background: Public TCR beta signatures marked donors with CMV infection and the matching HLA.

The table lists this clonotype with a few counts. What it binds is not known. Points from the study as a whole: What dominated the ex vivo response were HLA-C-restricted CMV-specific TCR beta clonotypes.

TCRdb passed the reads through MiXCR, listing each CDR3 protein once. The sample lists about 740,000 distinct CDR3 sequences; less than 40% were seen once. This CDR3 comprises 12 residues. The V gene's germline CDR1 is LNHNV and CDR2 YYDKDF (reference sequence). V was cut by 6 bases and J by 9 bases, with 12 bases left in between. The chain recombines TRBV15 with TRBJ2-1; D is ambiguous. Sample: PBMCs. The receptor's source is a human donor in good health (CMV status not recorded). Some clones in this sample may be carry-over from other donors' samples. CDR3 in amino acids: CATRESSGEQFF. The CDR3 DNA is TGTGCCACCAGAGAATCGTCCGGTGAGCAGTTCTTC.